The 21 T cell receptor beta chains below all came from one sample that was sequenced in a study of blood T cell repertoires in COVID-19. Using immunoSEQ multiplex PCR, the repertoire was profiled, and TCRdb retains in-frame clones only, with some absent. Of about 35,000 clones listed, roughly nine tenths are singletons. Sequenced input: peripheral blood. The receptors shown here come from a man aged 45-65 years with active COVID-19.

The chain couples TRBV18 to TRBJ1-2; perhaps TRBD1 as D (6 bases). The CDR3 totals 14 residues. Germline values: CDR1 KGHSH, CDR2 LQKENI. V dropped 3 bases and J dropped 5 bases, with 13 bases sitting between them. CDR3 in amino acids: CASSPREGGYGYTF. The CDR3 nucleotides are TGTGCCAGCTCACCGAGAGAGGGGGGGTATGGCTACACCTTC. The full variable domain, its missing parts supplied by reference TRBV18 and TRBJ1-2, is NAGVMQNPRHLVRRRGQEARLRCSPMKGHSHVYWYRQLPEEGLKFMVYLQKENIIDESGMPKERFSAEFPKEGPSILRIQQVVRGDSAAYFCASSPREGGYGYTFGSGTRLTVV.

The chain has TRBV27 and TRBJ2-5; D remains ambiguous. The CDR3 sequence is 15 residues long. The germline V gene encodes CDR1 MNHEY and CDR2 SMNVEV (reference sequence). With 0 bases removed from V and 1 base from J, the gap between germline ends came to 9 bases. This CDR3 is CASSLSHASQETQYF. In nucleotides, the CDR3 is TGTGCCAGCAGTTTATCTCATGCCAGCCAAGAGACCCAGTACTTC.

This chain joins TRBV7-2 and TRBJ1-4; 7 bases align to TRBD1. This CDR3 is 15 amino acids long. Trimming cost V 4 bases and J 7 bases; bases outside gene matches: 9. The germline V gene has CDR1 SGHTA and CDR2 FQGNSA. The DNA for the CDR3 is TGTGCCAGCAGCTCAGGGGGTGGAATGCGTGAAAAACTGTTTTTT. This codes for CASSSGGGMREKLFF.

The rearrangement links TRBV5-1 to TRBJ2-5; perhaps TRBD2 as D (5 bases). CDR1 SGHRS and CDR2 YFSETQ come from the germline V gene. The V end was cut by 0 bases, the J end by 4 bases, with 7 bases between. The CDR3 has 13 residues. The DNA for the CDR3 is TGCGCCAGCAGCTTGGGTGGAGGAGAGACCCAGTACTTC. This sequence encodes CASSLGGGETQYF.

CDR3 residues: CASSSPGGTQYF. The CDR3 DNA follows: TGTGCCAGCAGCTCCCCGGGGGGGACCCAGTACTTC. This chain connects TRBV13 to TRBJ2-5, with 7 bases identical to TRBD2. With 4 bases clipped from V and 7 bases from J, the junction kept 3 bases outside the gene matches. Germline values: CDR1 PRHDT, CDR2 FYEKMQ (reference sequence). The CDR3 loop spans 12 amino acids.

The chain carries TRBV5-4 and TRBJ1-1; tentative D call: TRBD1 (5 bases). Germline V gene lookup returns CDR1 SGHNT and CDR2 YYREEE (reference sequence). The V gene lost 0 bases and the J gene lost 5 bases, with 11 bases spanning the gap. The CDR3 sequence is 14 residues long. The CDR3 sequence is CASSLAKQATEAFF. CDR3 sequence (DNA): TGTGCCAGCAGCTTGGCCAAACAGGCGACTGAAGCTTTCTTT.

The chain joins TRBV5-5 to TRBJ1-2; TRBD1 matches at 7 bases. Germline V lookup: CDR1 SGHKS, CDR2 YYEKEE (reference sequence). The J segment lost 4 bases and the V segment lost 7 bases, leaving 7 bases of the junction unmatched. CDR3 length equals 13 residues. The CDR3 nucleotides are TGTGCCAGCGCCCAGGGGGTTGTCTATGGCTACACCTTC. Its protein product is CASAQGVVYGYTF.

For the CDR3, the DNA is TGTGCCTGGACTTACGGACAGGGGGGCGCTGAAGCTTTCTTT. Translated: CAWTYGQGGAEAFF. This chain links TRBV30 with TRBJ1-1; TRBD1 matches 10 bases. The CDR3 consists of 14 residues. The V segment lost 4 bases and the J segment 6 bases; nucleotides outside the gene matches: 8. The germline gives CDR1 GTSNPN, CDR2 SVGIG (reference sequence).

This clone appeared a few times. The chain has TRBV2 and TRBJ1-5, with TRBD1 identical over 11 bases. The CDR3 sequence is 15 residues long. CDR1 and CDR2 (germline): SNHLY, FYNNEI. V lost 8 bases, J lost 6 bases, and 9 bases stayed unmatched. CDR3 coding DNA: TGTGCCAGCGGGGCCGGGACAGGGGGTAGTCAGCCCCAGCATTTT. Translation: CASGAGTGGSQPQHF.

The chain carries TRBV2 and TRBJ2-6; TRBD1 matches at 12 bases. Per the germline V gene, CDR1 is SNHLY and CDR2 is FYNNEI. The CDR3 has 17 amino acids. J gave up 4 bases and V 8 bases, and 9 bases lay outside the gene matches. This CDR3 reads CASGRDRGRSGANVLTF. For the CDR3, the DNA is TGTGCCAGCGGCCGGGACAGGGGGCGATCAGGGGCCAACGTCCTGACTTTC.

V and J are TRBV29-1 and TRBJ1-2; the match to TRBD1 covers 8 bases. Germline CDR1 SQVTM, CDR2 ANQGSEA. The V gene end was trimmed by 1 base and the J gene end by 4 bases; junction bases not matched to a gene: 11. This CDR3 is built from 16 residues. The CDR3 DNA follows: TGCAGCGTTGAAGCCTCCTCCAGGACAGGGAGCTATGGCTACACCTTC. Residues: CSVEASSRTGSYGYTF.

V is TRBV6-2 or TRBV6-3 and J is TRBJ1-2; 7 bases fit TRBD1. Germline-derived CDR1 and CDR2 are MNHEY and SVGEGT. V lost 4 bases and J lost 1; bases outside the gene matches: 12. There are 17 residues in the CDR3. CDR3 in amino acids: CASSFRQGNIRNYGYTF. The CDR3 DNA reads TGTGCCAGCAGTTTCCGACAGGGTAATATTCGTAACTATGGCTACACCTTC.

The chain has TRBV18 and TRBJ1-1, with D uncertain. CDR1 and CDR2 from the germline V gene are KGHSH and LQKENI. The CDR3 has 15 amino acids. Trimming removed 3 bases at V and 2 bases at J, with 13 bases between. The CDR3 nucleotides are TGTGCCAGCTCACCGGGGAGCTCCCAAAACACTGAAGCTTTCTTT. It is translated as CASSPGSSQNTEAFF.

V and J are TRBV5-1 and TRBJ2-1; 14 positions agree with TRBD2. CDR1 and CDR2 (germline): SGHRS, YFSETQ. V trimming: 4 bases; J trimming: 3 bases; junction bases outside the gene matches: 6. CDR3 size: 17 residues. CDR3 residues: CASSPGTSGSGYNEQFF. CDR3 sequence (DNA): TGCGCCAGCAGCCCCGGGACTAGCGGGAGTGGCTACAATGAGCAGTTCTTC.

The rearrangement joins TRBV28 to TRBJ2-5, with TRBD1 as a possible D gene (6 bases). Trimming removed 1 base at V and 4 bases at J, with 13 bases between. The CDR3 extends over 15 amino acids. From germline, CDR1 is MDHEN and CDR2 SYDVKM. In DNA, the CDR3 is TGTGCCAGCAGTTTATCACCACAGGGAAGAGAGACCCAGTACTTC. Its translation is CASSLSPQGRETQYF. The variable domain in full, with the rest retrieved from reference TRBV28 and TRBJ2-5, is DVKVTQSSRYLVKRTGEKVFLECVQDMDHENMFWYRQDPGLGLRLIYFSYDVKMKEKGDIPEGYSVSREKKERFSLILESASTNQTSMYLCASSLSPQGRETQYFGPGTRLLVL.

This rearrangement joins TRBV6-6 to TRBJ2-7, with D tentatively TRBD1 (5 bases). CDR1 MNHNY and CDR2 SVGAGI come from the germline V gene (reference sequence). The length of the CDR3 is 13 residues. V lost 6 bases, J lost 0 bases, and 9 bases lay in between. CDR3 coding DNA: TGTGCCAGCAGAAAGACAGACTCCTACGAGCAGTACTTC. Translation: CASRKTDSYEQYF.

On this clone itself: A junction end diverges from the germline sequence, so it may reflect a read error. CDR3 in amino acids: CASSLSRAGTGELFF. In DNA, the CDR3 is TGTGCTAGCAGCTTAAGCAGGGCGGGGACCGGGGAGCTGTTTTTT. The chain carries TRBV7-7 and TRBJ2-2; the D gene is possibly TRBD2 (6 bases). This CDR3 contains 15 residues. CDR1 is SSHAT, CDR2 FNYEAQ, per germline (reference sequence).

This clone came up once. The chain uses TRBV19 and TRBJ2-3, with 14 nucleotides matching TRBD2. The CDR3 sequence is 19 residues long. V lost 0 bases and J lost 0; bases outside the gene matches: 5. Looked up from germline, CDR1 is LNHDA and CDR2 is SQIVND (reference sequence). CDR3 protein: CASSIEPGLAGASTDTQYF. CDR3 DNA sequence: TGTGCCAGTAGTATAGAACCGGGACTAGCGGGGGCTAGCACAGATACGCAGTATTTT.

This chain joins TRBV10-3 and TRBJ2-2; D is possibly TRBD2 (6 bases). Deletions cut 7 bases from V and 6 bases from J, with 15 bases between. CDR3 size: 14 residues. Germline CDR1 ENHRY, CDR2 SYGVKD. In DNA, the CDR3 is TGTGCCATCAAGAAGGAGGGGATCGCCGGGGAGCTGTTTTTT. It encodes CAIKKEGIAGELFF.

The CDR3 reads CSVETANYGYTF. The CDR3, as DNA: TGCAGCGTTGAAACGGCTAACTATGGCTACACCTTC. This sequence joins TRBV29-1 and TRBJ1-2; no firm D call. Deletions cut 2 bases from V and 0 bases from J, with 4 bases between. CDR3 length equals 12 residues. Germline V gives CDR1 SQVTM, CDR2 ANQGSEA.

V gene TRBV7-2 combines with J gene TRBJ1-4; 10 bases fit TRBD1. Per germline, CDR1 SGHTA and CDR2 FQGNSA. CDR3 length: 15 amino acids. V trimming: 6 bases; J trimming: 6 bases; junction bases outside the gene matches: 7. The CDR3 spells CASRETGGIDEKLFF. The CDR3 DNA is TGTGCCAGCAGAGAGACAGGGGGCATTGATGAAAAACTGTTTTTT.